The 14 T cell receptor beta chains given below trace back to one sample, sequenced in a study of OX40 agonist ivuxolimab in advanced cancers. Sequenced by immunoSEQ multiplex PCR; TCRdb stores in-frame clones only, minus some. The sample records about 70,000 clones, 80% to 90% being singletons. The sequenced sample was CD4+ or CD8+ T cells sorted from blood, obtained in a trial of the OX40 agonist ivuxolimab. The source is an adult with an advanced solid tumor such as melanoma, head and neck, liver or kidney cancer.

This chain uses TRBV6-6 with TRBJ2-3; 10 bases are a match to TRBD2. The length of the CDR3 is 16 residues. CDR1 is MNHNY, CDR2 SVGAGI, per germline (reference sequence). Germline trimming cut 6 bases from V and 1 base from J; bases unmatched to any gene: 7. CDR3 DNA sequence: TGTGCCAGCAGATCCTGGCTAGCGGGAGGCACAGATACGCAGTATTTT. Protein sequence: CASRSWLAGGTDTQYF.

The chain links TRBV28 to TRBJ1-1; 8 bases agree with TRBD1. Germline-derived CDR1 and CDR2 are MDHEN and SYDVKM. The CDR3 is 17 amino acids. The ends lost 4 bases at V and 3 bases at J; junction bases unmatched: 13. The CDR3 DNA sequence: TGTGCCAGCAGTTATCTCCTAGACAGGGGTTGGGACACTGAAGCTTTCTTT. Its translation is CASSYLLDRGWDTEAFF.

CDR3 protein: CASSRGGTEQFF. CDR3 sequence (DNA): TGTGCCAGCAGCCGGGGAGGTACTGAGCAGTTCTTC. V and J are TRBV7-3 and TRBJ2-1, with D possibly TRBD2 on 6 matching bases. This CDR3 has 12 amino acids. CDR1 and CDR2 (germline): SGHTA, FQGTGA. The V end lost 5 bases, the J end lost 9 bases, and 11 bases lay between the germline ends.

This clone was counted once. The chain combines TRBV7-8 with TRBJ2-7; D tentatively fits TRBD1 or TRBD2 (5 bases each). V was clipped by 5 bases and J by 2 bases, with 13 bases between them. This CDR3 spans 14 amino acids. Germline V gene sequence: CDR1 SGHVS, CDR2 FQNEAQ. This CDR3 is CASSRDEETYEQYF. CDR3 nucleotides: TGTGCCAGCAGCCGGGACGAAGAAACCTACGAGCAGTACTTC.

This clone was counted a single time. The chain employs TRBV29-1 and TRBJ2-1, with D perhaps matching TRBD1 or TRBD2 (5 bases each). In germline, CDR1 is SQVTM, CDR2 ANQGSEA. V lost 4 bases and J 12 bases, leaving 10 bases between the germline ends. The CDR3 is 10 residues long. In nucleotides, the CDR3 is TGCAGCGTTGCAGGGAGAGTGCAGTTCTTC. Translation: CSVAGRVQFF.

This clone has a single count. This chain joins TRBV30 and TRBJ2-7; 10 bases agree with TRBD2. V trimming: 0 bases; J trimming: 4 bases; junction bases outside the gene matches: 3. This CDR3 has 14 amino acids. Germline assignment: CDR1 GTSNPN and CDR2 SVGIG (reference sequence). The CDR3 region is CAWSVAGGPYEQYF. The CDR3 nucleotides are TGTGCCTGGAGTGTAGCGGGAGGGCCGTACGAGCAGTACTTC.

J is TRBJ2-5 and V is TRBV25-1; 7 bases are shared with TRBD1. The ends lost 4 bases at V and 0 bases at J; junction bases unmatched: 5. Germline V gene data show CDR1 as MGHDK and CDR2 as SYGVNS. The CDR3 has 15 residues. The CDR3 nucleotides are TGTGCCAGCAGTGTCCTGGGACAGAACCAAGAGACCCAGTACTTC. Residues: CASSVLGQNQETQYF.

This sequence joins TRBV5-5 and TRBJ2-3; 7 positions match TRBD2. The CDR3 spans 16 residues. Germline V gives CDR1 SGHKS, CDR2 YYEKEE (reference sequence). The V segment lost 3 bases and the J segment 2 bases; nucleotides outside the gene matches: 9. CDR3 sequence: CASSSLLAELTDTQYF. The CDR3 DNA follows: TGTGCCAGCAGCTCTCTCCTAGCGGAGCTCACAGATACGCAGTATTTT.

The chain joins TRBV7-2 to TRBJ2-7; 8 bases are a match to TRBD2. The V segment lost 7 bases and the J segment 1 base; nucleotides outside the gene matches: 9. This CDR3 has 15 residues. Germline CDR1 SGHTA, CDR2 FQGNSA. The chain's CDR3 is CASKSSTSGSYEQYF. CDR3 nucleotides: TGTGCCAGCAAGTCGTCTACTAGCGGTTCCTACGAGCAGTACTTC.

The gene calls are TRBV9 and TRBJ2-1; perhaps TRBD2 as D (5 bases). CDR3 length: 12 amino acids. CDR1 and CDR2 (germline): SGDLS, YYNGEE. Trimming stripped 3 bases from V and 12 bases from J, with 13 bases between. The CDR3 here is CASSETTTTQFF. The CDR3 region has the DNA TGTGCCAGCAGCGAGACTACGACGACGCAGTTCTTC.

The V gene is TRBV10-3, the J gene TRBJ2-1; 11 nucleotides align to TRBD2. The junction had 5 bases not matched to a gene; V was cut back by 3 bases and J by 4 bases. Germline V lookup: CDR1 ENHRY, CDR2 SYGVKD. The CDR3 has 16 amino acids. This chain's CDR3 is CAISEPGLAEYNEQFF. CDR3 sequence (DNA): TGTGCCATCAGTGAACCGGGACTAGCGGAATACAATGAGCAGTTCTTC.

This chain joins TRBV10-1 and TRBJ2-3; the match to TRBD2 covers 9 bases. Germline lookup yields CDR1 WNHNN and CDR2 SYGVQD (reference sequence). The CDR3 spans 15 residues. V was clipped by 3 bases and J by 5 bases; unmatched bases: 6. This chain's CDR3 is CASSDAGGPVDTQYF. CDR3 in DNA: TGCGCCAGCAGTGACGCGGGAGGGCCGGTAGATACGCAGTATTTT.

The rearrangement joins TRBV28 to TRBJ2-1; D is perhaps TRBD2 (6 bases). Trimming cost V 5 bases and J 5 bases, with 16 bases left between them. The V gene's germline CDR1 is MDHEN and CDR2 SYDVKM. This CDR3 has 15 residues. The CDR3 here is CASSPGGGVHNEQFF. The DNA of the CDR3 is TGTGCCAGCAGTCCCGGGGGAGGAGTCCACAATGAGCAGTTCTTC.

Here the CDR3 reads CAISESPRGEDYGYTF. The CDR3 coding sequence is TGTGCCATCAGTGAGTCACCCAGGGGGGAAGACTATGGCTACACCTTC. The rearrangement joins TRBV10-3 to TRBJ1-2, with 7 bases matching TRBD1. V was clipped by 0 bases and J by 3 bases; unmatched bases: 7. The CDR3 has 16 residues. Germline V gene lookup returns CDR1 ENHRY and CDR2 SYGVKD.